One sample yielded the 21 T cell receptor beta chains listed below, sequenced in a study of OX40 agonist ivuxolimab in advanced cancers. Library preparation used the immunoSEQ multiplex PCR assay. In its TCRdb copy, this immuneACCESS table keeps in-frame sequences only and misses some clones. Where compared with another copy, unresolved V genes explain less than half of these, and the others have no known cause. In this sample the table shows around 50,000 clones, around 85% of which occur a single time. Just over 20% of the sample goes to the ten largest clones. The specimen comprised CD4+ or CD8+ T cells sorted from blood, sampled in a trial of the OX40 agonist ivuxolimab. These receptors were taken from an adult with an advanced solid tumor such as melanoma, head and neck, liver or kidney cancer.

The chain has TRBV28 and TRBJ2-1; D is undetermined. The germline CDR1 and CDR2 sequences are MDHEN and SYDVKM. Trimming left V 8 bases short and J 0 bases short, with 11 bases between. This CDR3 is 14 amino acids long. CDR3 DNA sequence: TGTGCCAGCCAGACCGACCTCTCCTACAATGAGCAGTTCTTC. Residues: CASQTDLSYNEQFF.

As concerns this clone: Other DNA sequences in this sample translate to the same CDR3. This sequence joins TRBV6-5 and TRBJ2-1; D remains ambiguous. Trimming left V 3 bases short and J 7 bases short, with 4 bases between. This CDR3 is 11 amino acids long. Germline-derived CDR1 and CDR2 are MNHEY and SVGAGI. Here the CDR3 reads CASSYSNEQFF. DNA of the CDR3: TGTGCCAGCAGTTATAGTAATGAGCAGTTCTTC.

This chain links TRBV7-6 with TRBJ2-2; TRBD2 agrees at 7 bases. CDR1 is SGHVS, CDR2 FNYEAQ, per germline. The CDR3 consists of 17 residues. With V trimmed by 3 bases and J by 4 bases, 11 bases remained unmatched. CDR3: CASSLGGTLEFTGELFF. CDR3 sequence (DNA): TGTGCCAGCAGCTTGGGAGGGACCCTAGAATTCACCGGGGAGCTGTTTTTT.

The chain employs TRBV11-2 and TRBJ2-3; D not resolved. The V gene's germline CDR1 is SGHAT and CDR2 FQNNGV. This CDR3 spans 12 amino acids. Trimming took off 1 base at V and 5 bases at J, with 4 bases between the two ends. The CDR3: CASSLGGDTQYF. The CDR3 DNA sequence: TGTGCCAGCAGCTTAGGGGGAGATACGCAGTATTTT.

The J gene is TRBJ2-7, the V gene TRBV7-2, with unresolved D. This CDR3 region has 12 residues. Per the germline V gene, CDR1 is SGHTA and CDR2 is FQGNSA. The V end was cut by 1 base, the J end by 6 bases, with 7 bases between. The CDR3 region has the DNA TGTGCCAGCAGCTTAGGGTATCTCGAGCAGTACTTC. Encoded protein: CASSLGYLEQYF.

The rearrangement joins TRBV7-9 to TRBJ1-5; perhaps TRBD1 as D (6 bases). The CDR3 sequence is 17 residues long. Germline CDR1 reads SEHNR; CDR2 reads FQNEAQ (reference sequence). Trimming removed 3 bases from V and 0 bases from J, with 15 bases in between. Here the CDR3 DNA reads TGTGCCAGCAGCTTTGGTTCAGGGGACTATAGCAATCAGCCCCAGCATTTT. This gives the protein CASSFGSGDYSNQPQHF.

The chain recombines TRBV4-1 with TRBJ1-5, with 7 bases that match TRBD1. The CDR3 sequence is 16 residues long. The trim removed 3 bases at V and 7 bases at J, leaving 12 bases unmatched. The germline V gene encodes CDR1 MGHRA and CDR2 YSYEKL. Here the CDR3 DNA reads TGCGCCAGCAGCCAGATCCTCAGGGGGATAGGGCAGCCCCAGCATTTT. Protein sequence: CASSQILRGIGQPQHF.

This sequence joins TRBV19 and TRBJ2-1, with D possibly TRBD1 on 6 matching bases. Germline V gene lookup returns CDR1 LNHDA and CDR2 SQIVND (reference sequence). The CDR3 totals 14 residues. The V and J ends lost 3 bases and 7 bases respectively, with 13 bases between them. The CDR3 DNA reads TGTGCCAGTAGTATGAAAGGACAGTGGAATGAGCAGTTCTTC. Amino acids: CASSMKGQWNEQFF.

The V and J genes are TRBV4-3 and TRBJ1-4; 10 nucleotides match TRBD1. Germline loops: CDR1 LGHNA, CDR2 YSLEER. This CDR3 has 19 amino acids. The J segment lost 4 bases and the V segment lost 4 bases, leaving 15 bases of the junction unmatched. The CDR3 coding sequence is TGCGCCAGCAGCCCAAACCCAGGACAGGGGGTGCGGAGTAATGAAAAACTGTTTTTT. It yields the protein CASSPNPGQGVRSNEKLFF.

The rearrangement links TRBV5-6 to TRBJ2-7; D is undetermined. The V gene's germline CDR1 is SGHDT and CDR2 YYEEEE. The V gene lost 0 bases and the J gene lost 3 bases, with 7 bases spanning the gap. This CDR3 has 13 amino acids. CDR3 sequence reads: CASSLEGDYEQYF. CDR3 sequence (DNA): TGTGCCAGCAGCTTGGAGGGCGACTACGAGCAGTACTTC.

This CDR3 is CASRGTGAAREKLFF. The DNA for the CDR3 is TGTGCCAGCAGAGGGACAGGCGCTGCACGCGAAAAACTGTTTTTT. This chain connects TRBV6-1 to TRBJ1-4; 8 bases are shared with TRBD1. The CDR3 is 15 residues long. V gave up 6 bases and J gave up 8 bases; unmatched junction bases: 11. Germline lookup yields CDR1 MNHNS and CDR2 SASEGT.

V gene TRBV15 combines with J gene TRBJ1-5; D may be TRBD1 (5 bases). V lost 1 base to trimming and J lost 0 bases, with 19 bases between them. CDR3 length: 19 amino acids. Germline CDR1 is LNHNV and CDR2 is YYDKDF (reference sequence). The CDR3 sequence: CATSRVWGPNNYSNQPQHF. The CDR3 DNA sequence: TGTGCCACCAGCAGAGTATGGGGCCCGAACAATTATAGCAATCAGCCCCAGCATTTT.

Only a few counts were recorded for this clone. This chain connects TRBV27 to TRBJ2-1; D is perhaps TRBD1 or TRBD2 (5 bases each). Trimming took off 0 bases at V and 10 bases at J, with 10 bases between the two ends. Germline CDR1 and CDR2: MNHEY and SMNVEV (reference sequence). CDR3 size: 13 residues. The CDR3 DNA is TGTGCCAGCAGTTTATCGCCGGGACCCGAGCAGTTCTTC. Encoded protein: CASSLSPGPEQFF.

The chain couples TRBV6-5 to TRBJ1-1; tentative D call: TRBD1 (5 bases). Germline CDR1 reads MNHEY; CDR2 reads SVGAGI. The ends were cut back, 8 bases at V and 3 bases at J, with 16 bases in the middle. The CDR3 length is 14 residues. CDR3 DNA: TGTGCCAGCTACCCAGGGACGGAGTACACTGAAGCTTTCTTT. Its translation: CASYPGTEYTEAFF.

The chain recombines TRBV28 with TRBJ1-2; the D is unclear. The CDR3 covers 14 residues. Trimming took off 6 bases at V and 4 bases at J, with 15 bases between the two ends. Looked up from germline, CDR1 is MDHEN and CDR2 is SYDVKM. The DNA for the CDR3 is TGTGCCAGCAGGGGCGCTTCACACCTCTATGGCTACACCTTC. Encoded protein: CASRGASHLYGYTF.

V gene TRBV30 combines with J gene TRBJ1-6; D unclear. Between the trimmed V and J ends, which lost 5 bases and 9 bases, there was a span of 5 bases. The V gene's germline CDR1 is GTSNPN and CDR2 SVGIG (reference sequence). This CDR3 has 10 amino acids. The CDR3 nucleotides are TGTGCCTGGGGACCTTCACCCCTCCACTTT. Protein: CAWGPSPLHF.

This clone was seen only a few times. The chain combines TRBV30 with TRBJ2-3, with TRBD1 matching 7 bases. CDR1 and CDR2 from the germline V gene are GTSNPN and SVGIG (reference sequence). The CDR3 is 16 residues long. Trimming cost V 0 bases and J 2 bases; bases outside gene matches: 8. The CDR3 reads CAWSVLVGTATDTQYF. The CDR3 nucleotides are TGTGCCTGGAGTGTACTTGTGGGGACAGCCACAGATACGCAGTATTTT.

The J gene is TRBJ1-3, the V gene TRBV6-1; no firm D call. Trimming cost V 4 bases and J 12 bases, with 10 bases left between them. The CDR3 has 11 amino acids. From germline, CDR1 is MNHNS and CDR2 SASEGT. The CDR3 bases are TGTGCCAGCAGTGGCGGTCCGGACATATATTTT. It encodes CASSGGPDIYF.

The chain links TRBV7-9 to TRBJ2-2; no clear D gene. V dropped 2 bases and J dropped 4 bases, with 2 bases sitting between them. The V gene's germline CDR1 is SEHNR and CDR2 FQNEAQ (reference sequence). This CDR3 region has 12 residues. CDR3 coding DNA: TGTGCCAGCAGCTTAAGCACCGGGGAGCTGTTTTTT. It encodes CASSLSTGELFF.

The gene calls are TRBV5-4 and TRBJ1-1, with TRBD1 identical over 12 bases. Trimming took 4 bases from V and 7 from J; bases not matched to a gene: 8. Germline assignment: CDR1 SGHNT and CDR2 YYREEE (reference sequence). The CDR3 is 15 amino acids. The CDR3: CASSAGDRGRGEAFF. The CDR3, as DNA: TGTGCCAGCAGCGCGGGGGACAGGGGGCGAGGTGAAGCTTTCTTT.

The J gene is TRBJ1-1, the V gene TRBV4-1, with D possibly being TRBD1 (6 bases). Between the trimmed V and J ends, which lost 4 bases and 8 bases, there was a span of 11 bases. Looked up from germline, CDR1 is MGHRA and CDR2 is YSYEKL. The CDR3 is made up of 12 amino acids. The CDR3 coding sequence is TGCGCCAGCAGCCCGACTGGGACAGAAGCTTTCTTT. Translation: CASSPTGTEAFF.